The source of this T cell receptor (beta chain) is a study of control samples from healthy donors and cancer patients. Libraries were prepared by immunoSEQ multiplex PCR; TCRdb keeps only in-frame clonotypes and omits some of them. The sample holds over 110,000 clones, 80% to 90% seen once. CDR1 and CDR2 (germline): LNHDA, SQIVND (reference sequence). The trim removed 5 bases at V and 4 bases at J, leaving 10 bases unmatched. The CDR3 has 17 residues. Specimen: blood. The genes are TRBV19 and TRBJ2-3, with 12 bases lining up with TRBD2. The TCR comes from a woman in her 30s in good health. CDR3 sequence: CASSLPSGRASSDTQYF. In DNA, the CDR3 is TGTGCCAGTAGTTTACCTAGCGGGAGGGCCAGCTCAGATACGCAGTATTTT.